Listed here are 8 T cell receptor beta chains from one sample, sequenced in a study of technical replicates of blood from a few donors. Assay: immunoSEQ multiplex PCR; the TCRdb copy retains only in-frame clones and omits some. Among tens of thousands of clones listed, approximately 96% were seen once. The sample taken for sequencing was T cells isolated from PBMCs. The receptors originated from a human donor in good health.

This chain uses TRBV5-1 with TRBJ1-5, with a possible D match to TRBD1 (6 bases). The CDR3 loop spans 16 amino acids. Trimming left V 5 bases short and J 2 bases short, with 17 bases between. Germline V gives CDR1 SGHRS, CDR2 YFSETQ. CDR3 DNA: TGCGCCAGCAGGAACGCCAGGGGCCTCGGCAATCAGCCCCAGCATTTT. It specifies CASRNARGLGNQPQHF.

The J gene is TRBJ2-1, the V gene TRBV9; 8 bases are shared with TRBD2. The CDR3 length is 18 residues. The germline V gene has CDR1 SGDLS and CDR2 YYNGEE. V was clipped by 0 bases and J by 7 bases; unmatched bases: 15. The CDR3 coding sequence is TGTGCCAGCAGCGTAGTATATAACGGGGTTAGCGGGATGAATGAGCAGTTCTTC. Translated: CASSVVYNGVSGMNEQFF.

V usage is TRBV7-3 and J usage is TRBJ2-7; 8 bases are shared with TRBD1. The V gene's germline CDR1 is SGHTA and CDR2 FQGTGA. This CDR3 has 15 residues. With V trimmed by 5 bases and J by 4 bases, 10 bases remained unmatched. CDR3 residues: CASSAGGGTTYEQYF. CDR3 nucleotides: TGTGCCAGCAGCGCAGGGGGCGGTACCACATACGAGCAGTACTTC.

A remark on this clone: Other DNA sequences in this specimen translate into the identical CDR3. The V call is TRBV7-6, the J call TRBJ2-7; D perhaps matches TRBD2 (6 bases). V gave up 1 base and J gave up 5 bases, with 9 bases separating them. CDR1 SGHVS and CDR2 FNYEAQ come from the germline V gene. This CDR3 spans 13 amino acids. CDR3 protein: CASSLGRGDEQYF. The CDR3 DNA reads TGTGCCAGCAGCTTAGGGAGGGGCGACGAGCAGTACTTC.

This chain connects TRBV27 to TRBJ1-2, with TRBD1 identical over 7 bases. Looked up from germline, CDR1 is MNHEY and CDR2 is SMNVEV (reference sequence). The J segment lost 6 bases and the V segment lost 5 bases, leaving 6 bases of the junction unmatched. There are 13 residues in the CDR3. The CDR3 nucleotides read TGTGCCAGCAGTCCCGGGACAGCTCATGGCTACACCTTC. This encodes CASSPGTAHGYTF.

In DNA form, the CDR3 reads TGTGCCAGCAGCACAACTCGGGAGAGCAAGTTCTTC. Amino acids: CASSTTRESKFF. The rearrangement uses TRBV6-1 and TRBJ2-1, with TRBD2 as a possible D gene (6 bases). The germline V gene encodes CDR1 MNHNS and CDR2 SASEGT. Trimming cost V 6 bases and J 14 bases, with 17 bases left between them. This CDR3 comprises 12 residues.

The rearrangement links TRBV7-8 to TRBJ2-7, with 10 nucleotides matching TRBD2. V lost 5 bases, J lost 2 bases, and 6 bases stayed unmatched. This CDR3 spans 15 amino acids. Germline V CDR1 and CDR2: SGHVS, FQNEAQ. CDR3 coding DNA: TGTGCCAGCAGCCTGGGGACTAGCGTTCCCTACGAGCAGTACTTC. Translated, it gives CASSLGTSVPYEQYF.

V and J are TRBV12-5 and TRBJ1-1, with 7 bases that match TRBD1. V shed 9 bases, J shed 1 base, and the junction held 8 bases outside the gene matches. The germline V gene encodes CDR1 LGHNT and CDR2 FRNRAP. This CDR3 comprises 14 residues. CDR3 nucleotides: TGTGCTAGGGGGACAGACAGCAAGAACACTGAAGCTTTCTTT. Translated, it gives CARGTDSKNTEAFF.